The clone carrying this TCR beta chain appeared once. V lost 0 bases and J lost 0, with 14 bases in between. Looked up from germline, CDR1 is LGHNT and CDR2 is FRNRAP. The CDR3 contains 17 residues. Only in-frame clones appear in the TCRdb table, and some are missing; sequencing was by immunoSEQ multiplex PCR. The sample lists fewer than 200,000 clones, roughly 94% occurring once. This sample was taken from a study of control samples from healthy donors and cancer patients. Sequencing was carried out using PBMCs. The receptor comes from a man between 60 and 75 years old with colorectal cancer. V gene TRBV12-5 combines with J gene TRBJ1-1; perhaps TRBD1 as D (5 bases). The CDR3 region has the DNA TGTGCTAGTGGTTTGGTACTCGGGACGGCCATGAACACTGAAGCTTTCTTT. Protein: CASGLVLGTAMNTEAFF.